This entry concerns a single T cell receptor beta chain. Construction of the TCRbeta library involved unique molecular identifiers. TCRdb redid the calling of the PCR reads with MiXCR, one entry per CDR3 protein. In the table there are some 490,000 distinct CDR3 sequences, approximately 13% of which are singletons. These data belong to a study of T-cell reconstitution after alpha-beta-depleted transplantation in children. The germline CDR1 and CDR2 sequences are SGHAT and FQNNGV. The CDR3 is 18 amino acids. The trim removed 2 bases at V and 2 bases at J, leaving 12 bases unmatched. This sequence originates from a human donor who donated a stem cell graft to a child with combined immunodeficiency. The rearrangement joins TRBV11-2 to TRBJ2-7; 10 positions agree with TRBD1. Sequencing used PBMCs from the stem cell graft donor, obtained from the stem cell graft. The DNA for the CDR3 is TGTGCCAGCAGCTTAAATTTGAAGGGACAGGGGCTTCCCTACGAGCAGTACTTC. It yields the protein CASSLNLKGQGLPYEQYF.